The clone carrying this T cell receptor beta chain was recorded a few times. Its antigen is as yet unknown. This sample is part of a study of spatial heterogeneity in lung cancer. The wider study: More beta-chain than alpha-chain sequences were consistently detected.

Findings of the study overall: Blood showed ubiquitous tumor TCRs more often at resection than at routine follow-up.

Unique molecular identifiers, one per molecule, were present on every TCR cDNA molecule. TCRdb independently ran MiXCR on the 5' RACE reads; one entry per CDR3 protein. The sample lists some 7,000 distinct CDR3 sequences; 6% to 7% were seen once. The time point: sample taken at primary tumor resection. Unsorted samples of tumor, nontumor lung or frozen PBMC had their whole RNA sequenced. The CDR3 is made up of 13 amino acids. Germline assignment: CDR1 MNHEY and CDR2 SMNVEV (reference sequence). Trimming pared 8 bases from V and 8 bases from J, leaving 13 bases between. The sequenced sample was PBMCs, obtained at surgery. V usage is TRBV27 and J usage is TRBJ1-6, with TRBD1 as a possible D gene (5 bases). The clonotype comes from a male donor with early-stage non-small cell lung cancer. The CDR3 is CASRGVEDSPLHF. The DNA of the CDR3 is TGTGCCAGCCGGGGGGTGGAGGATTCACCCCTCCACTTT.